What follows is one T cell receptor beta chain and its context. No antigen is known for it. The PCR employed 60 Vbeta primers together with 13 Jbeta primers. Sequencing was performed with immunoSEQ multiplex PCR; in TCRdb, only in-frame clones are kept and a portion is missing. This table has about 160,000 clones, approximately 84% appearing once. Germline lookup yields CDR1 SGHRS and CDR2 YFSETQ. The length of the CDR3 is 12 residues. Trimming stripped 5 bases from V and 0 bases from J, with 5 bases between. This specimen comes from a study of cytomegalovirus exposure and HLA in healthy donors. Study-wide findings and caveats: Earlier results showed most TCR beta V segments being productive about 87% or about 30% of the time.

The clonotype comes from a man aged 30-40 years in good health and CMV-seronegative. The sequenced sample consisted of PBMCs. The chain employs TRBV5-1 and TRBJ1-1, with D uncertain. CDR3 DNA: TGCGCCAGCAGAGAGATGAACACTGAAGCTTTCTTT. It yields the protein CASREMNTEAFF. The full variable domain, rest sourced from reference TRBV5-1 and TRBJ1-1, is KAGVTQTPRYLIKTRGQQVTLSCSPISGHRSVSWYQQTPGQGLQFLFEYFSETQRNKGNFPGRFSGRQFSNSRSEMNVSTLELGDSALYLCASREMNTEAFFGQGTRLTVV.